Described below is a single TCR beta chain sequence and its context. The germline V gene encodes CDR1 KGHSH and CDR2 LQKENI. This CDR3 is 18 amino acids long. V dropped 1 base and J dropped 4 bases, with 20 bases sitting between them. This specimen comes from a study of blood T cell repertoires in COVID-19. Whole-study context: Acute and convalescent COVID-19 specimens originated in the United States, Italy and Spain. T cells, B-cell-depleted T cells, or PBMCs provided the cDNA or gDNA that served as material.

Method: immunoSEQ multiplex PCR; TCRdb's copy keeps in-frame clones and lacks some. The sample gives 250,000 to 350,000 clones, 75% to 90% of which show up once; approximately 0.84% is in the top ten. This clonotype originated in a man younger than 45 with acute or convalescent COVID-19. The V gene is TRBV18, the J gene TRBJ1-3, with D maybe TRBD1 (5 bases). The sequenced material came from peripheral blood. CDR3 bases: TGTGCCAGCTCACCACGGCTAGACAGACAGCCCCCGGGAAACACCATATATTTT. It translates to CASSPRLDRQPPGNTIYF.